This T cell receptor (beta chain) was observed in a study of T cell responses to AZD1222 COVID-19 vaccine. Details on this clone: Its antigen is not identified.

Clones were sequenced by immunoSEQ multiplex PCR, and TCRdb holds only the in-frame ones, with some missing. The repertoire has 120,000 to 150,000 clones, roughly 88% of them found once; the top ten carry about 5.4%. The V gene's germline CDR1 is KGHSH and CDR2 LQKENI. This CDR3 has 15 amino acids. V was pared by 5 bases and J by 3 bases, with 14 bases between. Findings and limits, study-wide: Rises in breadth and depth of Spike-specific TCRs came after two AZD1222 doses. Baseline testing showed seropositivity in only six or seven AZD1222 recipients.

The chain combines TRBV18 with TRBJ2-1; possible D gene TRBD2, 6 bases. This sample comprised peripheral blood, obtained 28 days after the second dose of the MenACWY control vaccine. This TCR derives from an adult who received the MenACWY meningococcal vaccine as a control. CDR3 in DNA: TGTGCCAGCTCAGTTACCGGGAGTGGCTACAATGAGCAGTTCTTC. Protein sequence: CASSVTGSGYNEQFF.